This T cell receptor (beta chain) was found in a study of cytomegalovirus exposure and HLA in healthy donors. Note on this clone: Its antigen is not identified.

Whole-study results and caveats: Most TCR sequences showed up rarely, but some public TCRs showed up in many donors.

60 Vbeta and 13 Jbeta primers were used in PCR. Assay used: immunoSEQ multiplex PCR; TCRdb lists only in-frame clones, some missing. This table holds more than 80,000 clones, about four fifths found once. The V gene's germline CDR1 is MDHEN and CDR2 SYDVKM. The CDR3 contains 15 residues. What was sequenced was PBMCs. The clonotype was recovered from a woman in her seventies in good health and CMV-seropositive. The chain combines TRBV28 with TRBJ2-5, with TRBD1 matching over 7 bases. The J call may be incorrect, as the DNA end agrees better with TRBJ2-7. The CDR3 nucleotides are TGTGCCAGCAGTTCATACCGGGACAGAGCTTACGAGCAGTACTTC. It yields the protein CASSSYRDRAYEQYF.